Listed below are T cell receptor beta chains from one sample, sequenced in a study of long-term antiretroviral therapy in people with HIV. Assay used: immunoSEQ multiplex PCR; TCRdb lists only in-frame clones, some missing. Here the sample spans about 29,000 clones, approximately 91% being singletons. The material sequenced was unsorted PBMCs, taken approximately 5 years before starting antiretroviral therapy. The source of these receptors is a man between 45 and 60 years old with HIV. Each CDR3 is given with its conserved first and last residue. The D gene is left open where the match is weak. Clone size, where shown, is once, few, many, or a class for clones that have expanded.

v_call	clone_size	d_call	j_call	cdr3_aa	cdr3_nt
TRBV27	NA	NA	TRBJ2-2	CASSLGTANTGELFF	TGTGCCAGCAGTTTGGGGACGGCTAACACCGGGGAGCTGTTTTTT
TRBV14	NA	TRBD2	TRBJ2-1	CASSLETGTSGRGYNEQFF	TGTGCCAGCAGCCTAGAGACCGGGACTAGCGGGAGAGGTTACAATGAGCAGTTCTTC
TRBV28	NA	NA	TRBJ1-2	CATLIGTRHDGYTF	TGTGCCACCCTTATCGGGACGAGGCACGATGGCTACACCTTC
TRBV15	once	TRBD2	TRBJ2-7	CATSNIYLAGGIYEQYF	TGTGCCACCAGCAACATCTACCTAGCGGGGGGTATCTACGAGCAGTACTTC
TRBV2	NA	NA	TRBJ2-5	CASSGNGGPGGTQYF	TGTGCCAGCAGCGGCAACGGGGGACCCGGGGGGACCCAGTACTTC
TRBV2	NA	NA	TRBJ1-3	CASSALSGNTIYF	TGTGCCAGCAGCGCCCTTAGCGGAAACACCATATATTTT
TRBV9	NA	NA	TRBJ2-3	CASSVGDSPGTDTQYF	TGTGCCAGCAGCGTAGGGGACTCCCCAGGCACAGATACGCAGTATTTT
TRBV5-4	once	TRBD2	TRBJ2-3	CASSLVGGSSGSSQYF	TGTGCCAGCAGCTTGGTGGGTGGATCTAGCGGGAGCTCGCAGTATTTT
TRBV27	few	TRBD1	TRBJ1-1	CASSFSHRGSLNTEAFF	TGTGCCAGCAGTTTTTCCCACAGGGGCTCCCTGAACACTGAAGCTTTCTTT
TRBV7-2	NA	TRBD2	TRBJ2-1	CASSPRGSGGANYNEQFF	TGTGCCAGCAGCCCGCGGGGGAGCGGGGGGGCAAACTACAATGAGCAGTTCTTC
TRBV18	NA	TRBD2	TRBJ2-1	CASSPPPGGYNEQFF	TGTGCCAGCTCACCACCCCCGGGGGGATACAATGAGCAGTTCTTC
TRBV6-1	once	NA	TRBJ2-1	CASSVQGREQFF	TGTGCCAGCAGTGTCCAGGGACGTGAGCAGTTCTTC
TRBV30	NA	NA	TRBJ1-1	CAGHEGFQEAFF	TGTGCCGGCCACGAGGGTTTCCAAGAAGCTTTCTTT
TRBV18	NA	NA	TRBJ1-4	CASSPVPSQTNEKLFF	TGTGCCAGCTCACCGGTTCCCAGCCAAACTAATGAAAAACTGTTTTTT
TRBV13	NA	NA	TRBJ1-5	CASSPGGVGNQPQHF	TGTGCCAGCAGCCCTGGGGGGGTTGGCAATCAGCCCCAGCATTTT
TRBV2	NA	TRBD2	TRBJ2-3	CASTGTTRTDTQYF	TGTGCCAGCACCGGGACTACCCGCACAGATACGCAGTATTTT
TRBV7-2	NA	TRBD2	TRBJ2-5	CASSWTRGETQYF	TGTGCCAGCAGTTGGACTAGAGGCGAGACCCAGTACTTC
TRBV2	NA	TRBD1	TRBJ1-1	CASSDDRGQFPAFF	TGTGCCAGCAGTGACGACAGGGGGCAATTTCCAGCTTTCTTT
TRBV7-9	NA	NA	TRBJ2-7	CASTLTTGPLSYEQYF	TGTGCCAGCACTCTAACGACGGGGCCATTGTCCTACGAGCAGTACTTC
TRBV5-4	once	NA	TRBJ1-4	CASSLGGPNEKLFF	TGTGCCAGCAGCTTGGGGGGTCCTAATGAAAAACTGTTTTTT
TRBV2	NA	NA	TRBJ1-5	CASSQTLGPVAQHF	TGTGCCAGCAGCCAAACCTTGGGACCGGTAGCCCAGCATTTT
TRBV30	NA	TRBD1	TRBJ2-2	CAWSLPQGAGELFF	TGTGCCTGGAGTCTACCACAGGGGGCCGGGGAGCTGTTTTTT
TRBV13	NA	NA	TRBJ2-5	CASRPTGLETQYF	TGTGCCAGCAGACCCACAGGGTTGGAGACCCAGTACTTC